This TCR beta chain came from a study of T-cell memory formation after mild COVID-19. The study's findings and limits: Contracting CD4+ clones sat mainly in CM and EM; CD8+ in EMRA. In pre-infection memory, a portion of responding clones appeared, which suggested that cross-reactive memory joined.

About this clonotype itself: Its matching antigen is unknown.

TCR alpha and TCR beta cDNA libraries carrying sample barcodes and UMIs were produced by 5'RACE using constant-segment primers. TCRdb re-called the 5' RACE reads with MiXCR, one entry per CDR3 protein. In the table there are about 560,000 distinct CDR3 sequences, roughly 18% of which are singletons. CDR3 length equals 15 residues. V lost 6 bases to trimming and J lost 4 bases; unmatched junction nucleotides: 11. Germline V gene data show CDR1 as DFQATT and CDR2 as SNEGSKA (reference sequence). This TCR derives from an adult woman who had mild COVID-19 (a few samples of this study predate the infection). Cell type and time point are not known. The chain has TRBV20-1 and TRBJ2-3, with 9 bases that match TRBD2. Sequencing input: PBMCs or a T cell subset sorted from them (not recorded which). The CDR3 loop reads CSATSGTSIADTQYF. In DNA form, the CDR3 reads TGCAGTGCGACTTCTGGGACTAGCATCGCAGATACGCAGTATTTT.